This TCR beta chain was identified in a study of blood T cell repertoires in COVID-19. Across the whole study: Acute-phase and convalescent COVID-19 samples originated in the United States, Italy and Spain. T cells, B-cell-depleted T cells, or PBMCs supplied cDNA or gDNA.

The germline V gene has CDR1 MGHDK and CDR2 SYGVNS. Trimming left V 7 bases short and J 6 bases short, with 18 bases between. The length of the CDR3 is 14 residues. In the original processing: Amplified reference gene primers provided the basis for estimating nucleated cell counts. Assay used: immunoSEQ multiplex PCR; TCRdb lists only in-frame clones, some missing. V and J calls and clone size are given by that table; D and trimming were obtained from the DNA. Here the sample spans about 94,000 clones, about 80% being singletons. V usage is TRBV25-1 and J usage is TRBJ2-5; D perhaps matches TRBD2 (6 bases). Sequenced input: peripheral blood. This TCR derives from a man in his sixties with acute or convalescent COVID-19. The CDR3 reads CASNQTRPLKTQYF. The CDR3 region has the DNA TGTGCCAGCAACCAGACTAGGCCCCTCAAGACCCAGTACTTC.